These T cell receptor beta chains were read from a single sample in a study of blood T cell repertoires in COVID-19. Measured with immunoSEQ multiplex PCR; TCRdb has only the in-frame clones, and not every one. This table holds over 250,000 clones, 89% found once. Sequenced sample: peripheral blood. These receptors were collected from a woman aged 60 to 75 with acute or convalescent COVID-19. Both conserved end residues are part of each CDR3. Each record gives: V gene, J gene, clone size, D gene, CDR3 protein, CDR3 DNA. D genes are given only for firm matches. Rows may omit the clone size; those that give it use once, few, many or a size class.

v_call: TRBV28; j_call: TRBJ1-2; clone_size: -; d_call: -; cdr3_aa: CASRRRGGRAYGYTF; cdr3_nt: TGTGCCAGCAGGCGGCGGGGAGGGCGAGCCTATGGCTACACCTTC
v_call: TRBV27; j_call: TRBJ1-4; clone_size: -; d_call: TRBD1; cdr3_aa: CASSFIGTGEKLFF; cdr3_nt: TGTGCCAGCAGTTTTATTGGGACAGGAGAAAAACTGTTTTTT
v_call: TRBV5-1; j_call: TRBJ1-2; clone_size: -; d_call: TRBD1; cdr3_aa: CASAITGTGVYGYTF; cdr3_nt: TGCGCCAGCGCCATTACCGGGACAGGAGTCTATGGCTACACCTTC
v_call: TRBV7-8; j_call: TRBJ2-2; clone_size: -; d_call: TRBD1; cdr3_aa: CASTRDRESGELFF; cdr3_nt: TGTGCCAGCACCAGGGACAGGGAATCCGGGGAGCTGTTTTTT
v_call: TRBV6-1; j_call: TRBJ1-2; clone_size: -; d_call: TRBD1; cdr3_aa: CASSTGQGIPDGYTF; cdr3_nt: TGTGCCAGCAGTACCGGACAGGGGATTCCGGATGGCTACACCTTC
v_call: TRBV6-6; j_call: TRBJ2-1; clone_size: -; d_call: TRBD1; cdr3_aa: CAITGQENYNEQFF; cdr3_nt: TGTGCCATCACGGGACAGGAAAACTACAATGAGCAGTTCTTC
v_call: TRBV28; j_call: TRBJ1-6; clone_size: -; d_call: TRBD1; cdr3_aa: CASSVDRVVNSPLHF; cdr3_nt: TGTGCCAGCAGTGTGGACAGGGTGGTTAATTCACCCCTCCACTTT
v_call: TRBV5-1; j_call: TRBJ2-2; clone_size: -; d_call: -; cdr3_aa: CASSLFSENTGELFF; cdr3_nt: TGCGCCAGCAGCTTGTTTAGCGAGAACACCGGGGAGCTGTTTTTT
v_call: TRBV10-1; j_call: TRBJ2-7; clone_size: -; d_call: -; cdr3_aa: CASFHSSYEQYF; cdr3_nt: TGCGCCAGCTTTCACAGCTCCTACGAGCAGTACTTC
v_call: TRBV15; j_call: TRBJ1-5; clone_size: once; d_call: TRBD1; cdr3_aa: CATSREGTGVQPQHF; cdr3_nt: TGTGCCACCAGCAGAGAAGGGACAGGGGTACAGCCCCAGCATTTT
v_call: TRBV7-2; j_call: TRBJ2-6; clone_size: -; d_call: -; cdr3_aa: CASSLGGPGANVLTF; cdr3_nt: TGTGCCAGCAGCTTAGGGGGGCCTGGGGCCAACGTCCTGACTTTC
v_call: TRBV19; j_call: TRBJ1-1; clone_size: -; d_call: TRBD1; cdr3_aa: CASTHRQGAANTEAFF; cdr3_nt: TGTGCCAGTACCCACCGACAGGGGGCGGCGAACACTGAAGCTTTCTTT
v_call: TRBV6-5; j_call: TRBJ2-2; clone_size: -; d_call: -; cdr3_aa: CASSYGGAGGELFF; cdr3_nt: TGTGCCAGCAGTTACGGGGGGGCCGGCGGGGAGCTGTTTTTT
v_call: TRBV27; j_call: TRBJ1-3; clone_size: -; d_call: -; cdr3_aa: CASSFKSSGNTIYF; cdr3_nt: TGTGCCAGCAGTTTCAAGAGCTCTGGAAACACCATATATTTT
v_call: TRBV27; j_call: TRBJ1-6; clone_size: -; d_call: TRBD1; cdr3_aa: CASTYTGTGSSPLHF; cdr3_nt: TGTGCCAGCACCTACACCGGGACAGGGTCTTCACCCCTCCACTTT
v_call: TRBV9; j_call: TRBJ1-3; clone_size: once; d_call: -; cdr3_aa: CASSKGGSAQGSGNTIYF; cdr3_nt: TGTGCCAGCAGCAAAGGAGGTTCAGCCCAAGGCTCTGGAAACACCATATATTTT
v_call: TRBV6-5; j_call: TRBJ2-2; clone_size: -; d_call: -; cdr3_aa: CASSYTRRTTGELFF; cdr3_nt: TGTGCCAGCAGTTACACCAGACGGACTACCGGGGAGCTGTTTTTT
v_call: TRBV3-1/TRBV3-2; j_call: TRBJ2-3; clone_size: -; d_call: -; cdr3_aa: CASSQGARTDTQYF; cdr3_nt: TGTGCCAGCAGCCAGGGGGCAAGGACAGATACGCAGTATTTT
v_call: TRBV6-2/TRBV6-3; j_call: TRBJ1-5; clone_size: -; d_call: TRBD1; cdr3_aa: CASSTGTGDQPQHF; cdr3_nt: TGTGCCAGCAGTACCGGGACAGGAGATCAGCCCCAGCATTTT
v_call: TRBV4-3; j_call: TRBJ2-1; clone_size: -; d_call: TRBD2; cdr3_aa: CASGIRWAGGLNEQFF; cdr3_nt: TGCGCCAGCGGGATTCGGTGGGCGGGAGGGCTCAATGAGCAGTTCTTC
v_call: TRBV6-5; j_call: TRBJ1-5; clone_size: once; d_call: -; cdr3_aa: CASSYSGGWDQPQHF; cdr3_nt: TGTGCCAGCAGTTACTCGGGGGGTTGGGATCAGCCCCAGCATTTT
v_call: TRBV7-8; j_call: TRBJ1-6; clone_size: few; d_call: -; cdr3_aa: CASSLKGTHNSPLHF; cdr3_nt: TGTGCCAGCAGCTTAAAAGGGACTCATAATTCACCCCTCCACTTT
v_call: TRBV28; j_call: TRBJ1-6; clone_size: once; d_call: TRBD1; cdr3_aa: CASSHGQGFSSPLHF; cdr3_nt: TGTGCCAGCAGTCACGGACAGGGTTTTTCTTCACCCCTCCACTTT
v_call: TRBV5-1; j_call: TRBJ2-3; clone_size: -; d_call: -; cdr3_aa: CASSLAGLIRGTDTQYF; cdr3_nt: TGCGCCAGCAGCTTGGCCGGTCTGATCAGGGGCACAGATACGCAGTATTTT
v_call: TRBV4-3; j_call: TRBJ2-1; clone_size: -; d_call: -; cdr3_aa: CASSQDSGRRRNEQFF; cdr3_nt: TGCGCCAGCAGCCAAGACTCCGGGAGAAGGAGAAATGAGCAGTTCTTC
v_call: TRBV2; j_call: TRBJ1-5; clone_size: -; d_call: -; cdr3_aa: CASGSSADSNQPQHF; cdr3_nt: TGTGCCAGCGGGTCATCGGCGGATAGCAATCAGCCCCAGCATTTT
v_call: TRBV4-3; j_call: TRBJ1-1; clone_size: -; d_call: -; cdr3_aa: CASSQVGEGRAEAFF; cdr3_nt: TGCGCCAGCAGCCAAGTGGGGGAGGGAAGAGCTGAAGCTTTCTTT
v_call: TRBV7-2; j_call: TRBJ1-2; clone_size: -; d_call: -; cdr3_aa: CASSLDTGYGYTF; cdr3_nt: TGTGCCAGCAGCTTAGATACAGGGTATGGCTACACCTTC
v_call: TRBV2; j_call: TRBJ1-5; clone_size: -; d_call: -; cdr3_aa: CASRRRGGEPQHF; cdr3_nt: TGTGCCAGCAGGCGTCGGGGTGGGGAGCCCCAGCATTTT